What follows is one T cell receptor beta chain and its context. The sample belongs to a study of blood T cell repertoires in COVID-19. Here immunoSEQ multiplex PCR was the method, and the copy in TCRdb shows in-frame clones only, minus some. The sample contains about 220,000 clones, roughly 83% of which appear only once. Trimming left V 6 bases short and J 8 bases short, with 23 bases between. CDR3 length equals 16 residues. Looked up from germline, CDR1 is LNHNV and CDR2 is YYDKDF (reference sequence). The sequence was collected from a woman aged 40 to 50 with acute COVID-19. The gene calls are TRBV15 and TRBJ2-1; tentatively, D is TRBD2 (7 bases). Material for sequencing was PBMCs or T cells enriched from blood (not recorded which). The CDR3 loop reads CATSLGMRGGHDEQFF. The CDR3 nucleotides read TGTGCCACCAGTCTCGGGATGAGGGGGGGACACGATGAGCAGTTCTTC.